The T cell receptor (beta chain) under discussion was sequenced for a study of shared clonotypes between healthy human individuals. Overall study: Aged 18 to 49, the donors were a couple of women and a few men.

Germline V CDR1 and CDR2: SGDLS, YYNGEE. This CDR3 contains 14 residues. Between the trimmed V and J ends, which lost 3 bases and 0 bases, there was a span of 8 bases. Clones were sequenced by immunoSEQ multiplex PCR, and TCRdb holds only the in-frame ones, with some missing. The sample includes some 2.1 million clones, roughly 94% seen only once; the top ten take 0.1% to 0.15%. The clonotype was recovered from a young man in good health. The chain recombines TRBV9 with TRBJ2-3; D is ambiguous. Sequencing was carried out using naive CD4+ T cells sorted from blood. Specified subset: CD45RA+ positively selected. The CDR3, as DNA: TGTGCCAGCAGCGCCGCTTCTAGCACAGATACGCAGTATTTT. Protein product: CASSAASSTDTQYF.